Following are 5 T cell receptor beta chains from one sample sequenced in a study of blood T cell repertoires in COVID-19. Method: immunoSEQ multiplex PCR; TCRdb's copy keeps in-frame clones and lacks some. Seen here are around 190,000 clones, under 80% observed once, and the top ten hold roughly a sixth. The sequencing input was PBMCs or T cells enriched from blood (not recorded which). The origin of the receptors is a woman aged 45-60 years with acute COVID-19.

The CDR3 region has the DNA TGTGCCAGCAGCTTAAGGGGGCAGTACAATGAGCAGTTCTTC. Protein sequence: CASSLRGQYNEQFF. The chain carries TRBV7-3 and TRBJ2-1; tentatively, D is TRBD1 (6 bases). This CDR3 comprises 14 residues. Per the germline V gene, CDR1 is SGHTA and CDR2 is FQGTGA. V lost 1 base, J lost 4 bases, and 8 bases lay in between.

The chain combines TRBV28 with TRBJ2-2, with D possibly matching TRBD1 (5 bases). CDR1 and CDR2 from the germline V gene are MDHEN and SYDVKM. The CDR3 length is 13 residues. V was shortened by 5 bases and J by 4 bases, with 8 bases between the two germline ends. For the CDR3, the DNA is TGTGCCAGCAGTCTAAGGGGCACCGGGGAGCTGTTTTTT. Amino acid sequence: CASSLRGTGELFF. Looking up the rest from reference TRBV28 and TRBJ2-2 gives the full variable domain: DVKVTQSSRYLVKRTGEKVFLECVQDMDHENMFWYRQDPGLGLRLIYFSYDVKMKEKGDIPEGYSVSREKKERFSLILESASTNQTSMYLCASSLRGTGELFFGEGSRLTVL.

CDR3 amino acids: CASTSTGMANTEAFF. The CDR3 DNA reads TGTGCCAGCACCTCGACAGGGATGGCGAACACTGAAGCTTTCTTT. The rearrangement joins TRBV5-5 to TRBJ1-1; 7 bases align to TRBD1. Germline CDR1 is SGHKS and CDR2 is YYEKEE (reference sequence). The CDR3 runs 15 residues. V lost 6 bases, J lost 1 base, and 9 bases stayed unmatched.

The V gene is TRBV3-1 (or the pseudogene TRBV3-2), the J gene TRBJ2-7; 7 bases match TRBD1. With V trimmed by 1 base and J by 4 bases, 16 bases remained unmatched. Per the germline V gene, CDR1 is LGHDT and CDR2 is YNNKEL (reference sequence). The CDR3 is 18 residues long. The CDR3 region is CASSQAHLKYTRGYEQYV. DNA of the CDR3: TGTGCCAGCAGCCAAGCCCATCTTAAATACACCAGGGGGTACGAGCAGTACGTC.

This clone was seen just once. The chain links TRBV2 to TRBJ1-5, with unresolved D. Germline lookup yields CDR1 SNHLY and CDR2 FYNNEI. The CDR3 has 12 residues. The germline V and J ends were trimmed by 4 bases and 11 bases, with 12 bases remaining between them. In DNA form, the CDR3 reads TGTGCCAGCAGTGGACACCCGACGTCCCAGCATTTT. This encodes CASSGHPTSQHF.